This TCR beta chain came from a study of T cell changes during pregnancy in multiple sclerosis. CDR1 is MGHRA, CDR2 YSYEKL, per germline. The CDR3 covers 16 residues. Deletions cut 4 bases from V and 5 bases from J, with 18 bases between. Assay: immunoSEQ multiplex PCR; the TCRdb copy retains only in-frame clones and omits some. This table has 75,000 to 90,000 clones, roughly nine tenths appearing once. V usage is TRBV4-1 and J usage is TRBJ1-3; no firm D call. This clonotype originated in a female donor in good health, serving as a control in a pregnancy study. Some clones in this sample may be carry-over from other donors' samples. Sequenced material: PBMCs, taken in the first trimester of pregnancy. CDR3 nucleotides: TGCGCCAGCAGCCCCCCTGACGGCGGCCTGAGAAACACCATATATTTT. Protein product: CASSPPDGGLRNTIYF.